This entry describes one TCR beta chain. The sample has other DNA sequences that encode this CDR3 too. The data originate from a study of shared clonotypes between healthy human individuals. Deletions cut 4 bases from V and 3 bases from J, with 11 bases between. The CDR3 extends over 13 amino acids. Germline-derived CDR1 and CDR2 are SGHRS and YFSETQ. The assay was immunoSEQ multiplex PCR, and TCRdb's table has in-frame clones only and misses some. Of about 960,000 clones listed, roughly 72% are singletons. The sequence was obtained from a man younger than 30 in good health. Sequenced material: memory CD4+ T cells sorted from blood. Subset of the sample: CD45RA-negative fraction. The gene calls are TRBV5-1 and TRBJ2-7, with D possibly being TRBD2 (5 bases). DNA for the CDR3: TGCGCCAGCAGCCTGGGCGGGCTCTACGAGCAGTACTTC. Encoded protein: CASSLGGLYEQYF.